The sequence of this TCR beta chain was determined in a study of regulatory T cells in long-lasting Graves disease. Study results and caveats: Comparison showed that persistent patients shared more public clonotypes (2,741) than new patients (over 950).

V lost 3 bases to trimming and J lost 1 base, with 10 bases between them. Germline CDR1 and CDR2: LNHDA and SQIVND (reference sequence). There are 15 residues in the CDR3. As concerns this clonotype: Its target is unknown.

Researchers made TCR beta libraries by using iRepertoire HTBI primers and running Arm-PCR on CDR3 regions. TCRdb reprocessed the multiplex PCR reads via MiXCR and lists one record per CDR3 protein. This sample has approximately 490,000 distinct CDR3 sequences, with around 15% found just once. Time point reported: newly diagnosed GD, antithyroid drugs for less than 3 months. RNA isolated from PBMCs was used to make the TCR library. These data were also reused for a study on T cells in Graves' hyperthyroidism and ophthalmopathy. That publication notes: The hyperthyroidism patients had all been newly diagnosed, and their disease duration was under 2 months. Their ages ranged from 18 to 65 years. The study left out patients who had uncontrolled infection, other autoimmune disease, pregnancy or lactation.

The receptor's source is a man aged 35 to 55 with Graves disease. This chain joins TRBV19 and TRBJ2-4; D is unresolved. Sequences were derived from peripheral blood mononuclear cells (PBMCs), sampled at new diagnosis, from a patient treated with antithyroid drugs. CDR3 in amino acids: CASSIVGSAKNIQYF. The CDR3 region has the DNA TGTGCCAGTAGTATTGTGGGTTCGGCCAAAAACATTCAGTACTTC.